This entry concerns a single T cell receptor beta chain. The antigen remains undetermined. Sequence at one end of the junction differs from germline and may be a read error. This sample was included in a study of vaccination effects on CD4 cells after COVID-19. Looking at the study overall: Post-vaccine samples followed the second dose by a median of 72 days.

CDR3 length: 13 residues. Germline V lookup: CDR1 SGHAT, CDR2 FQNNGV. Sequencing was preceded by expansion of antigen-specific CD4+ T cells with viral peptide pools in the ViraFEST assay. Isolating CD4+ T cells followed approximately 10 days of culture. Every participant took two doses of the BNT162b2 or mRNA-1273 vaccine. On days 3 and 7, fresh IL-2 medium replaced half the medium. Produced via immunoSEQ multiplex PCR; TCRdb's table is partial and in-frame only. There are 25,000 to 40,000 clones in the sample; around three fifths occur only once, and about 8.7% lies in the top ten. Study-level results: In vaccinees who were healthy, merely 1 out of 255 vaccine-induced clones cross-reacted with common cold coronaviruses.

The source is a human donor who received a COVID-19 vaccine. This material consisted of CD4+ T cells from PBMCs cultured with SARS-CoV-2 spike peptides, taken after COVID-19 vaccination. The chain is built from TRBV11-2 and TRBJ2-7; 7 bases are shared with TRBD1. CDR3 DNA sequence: TGTGCCAGCAGCTTAGATTTTACCGGGACAGCTAGATTC. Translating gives CASSLDFTGTARF.